The 7 T cell receptor beta chains below all came from one sample that was sequenced in a study of long-term antiretroviral therapy in people with HIV. Sequencing used immunoSEQ v3.0 at survey level. Only in-frame clones appear in the TCRdb table, and some are missing; sequencing was by immunoSEQ multiplex PCR. The sample lists approximately 36,000 clones; roughly 80% were seen once. The sequenced sample was unsorted PBMCs, obtained 0.6 years after starting antiretroviral therapy. The receptors originated from a man aged 18 to 30 with HIV.

The chain combines TRBV29-1 with TRBJ2-7; D is possibly TRBD1 (8 bases). Germline V gene data show CDR1 as SQVTM and CDR2 as ANQGSEA. The V gene lost 4 bases and the J gene lost 3 bases, with 19 bases spanning the gap. The CDR3 is made up of 15 amino acids. CDR3 in DNA: TGCAGCGTTGCAGGGGGCAGCGGGACCTTCTACGAGCAGTACTTC. This codes for CSVAGGSGTFYEQYF.

The V gene is TRBV6-1, the J gene TRBJ2-7; TRBD1 matches at 8 bases. Germline V gene data show CDR1 as MNHNS and CDR2 as SASEGT. The CDR3 consists of 14 residues. J gave up 6 bases and V 3 bases, and 7 bases lay outside the gene matches. The CDR3 bases are TGTGCCAGCAGTGAGGGCAGGGGGCCCGGCGAGCAGTACTTC. This gives the protein CASSEGRGPGEQYF.

The chain uses TRBV5-8 and TRBJ1-5; D is undetermined. From germline, CDR1 is SGHTS and CDR2 YDEGEE. The CDR3 extends over 16 amino acids. The V end was cut by 0 bases, the J end by 0 bases, with 10 bases between. CDR3 coding DNA: TGTGCCAGCAGCTTGGTTCCAGGCCTTAGCAATCAGCCCCAGCATTTT. It yields the protein CASSLVPGLSNQPQHF.

The chain links TRBV9 to TRBJ2-1, with D perhaps matching TRBD2 (5 bases). Germline V gene lookup returns CDR1 SGDLS and CDR2 YYNGEE. The CDR3 is 15 residues long. Trimming took 0 bases from V and 4 from J, leaving 11 bases between them. DNA of the CDR3: TGTGCCAGCAGCGTAGGTAGCGCCGTATACAATGAGCAGTTCTTC. Its translation is CASSVGSAVYNEQFF.

This clone appeared a single time. This rearrangement joins TRBV18 to TRBJ1-1, with 7 bases matching TRBD1. V shed 4 bases and J 4 bases; nucleotides not matched to a gene: 3. In germline, CDR1 is KGHSH, CDR2 LQKENI. The length of the CDR3 is 13 residues. The CDR3 sequence is CASSLQGSTEAFF. The CDR3 bases are TGTGCCAGCTCACTACAGGGGTCCACTGAAGCTTTCTTT.

J is TRBJ2-2 and V is TRBV7-6; D is ambiguous. The germline V gene encodes CDR1 SGHVS and CDR2 FNYEAQ. The germline V and J ends were trimmed by 5 bases and 2 bases, with 6 bases remaining between them. The CDR3 runs 13 residues. The CDR3 region has the DNA TGTGCCAGCAGCCGCCAAAACACCGGGGAGCTGTTTTTT. Translated, it gives CASSRQNTGELFF.

The V and J genes are TRBV19 and TRBJ2-7; D is undetermined. Germline V lookup: CDR1 LNHDA, CDR2 SQIVND (reference sequence). The ends were cut back, 4 bases at V and 1 base at J, with 11 bases in the middle. This CDR3 has 14 amino acids. CDR3 nucleotide sequence: TGTGCCAGTAGTAATTTCGGCGGTTCCTACGAGCAGTACTTC. Protein sequence: CASSNFGGSYEQYF.